This T cell receptor beta chain emerged from a study of cytomegalovirus exposure and HLA in healthy donors (dated by TCRdb to about 2017). With respect to the entire study: An earlier analysis of 587 of the donors reported about 280 Gb of sequence data and 117 million unique TCR beta sequences obtained from about 200 million T cells. A later genetic analysis took genome-wide SNP genotypes for about three fifths of the roughly 670 donors and used that subset as a discovery cohort. Donor age, sex, ethnicity and CMV serostatus were compiled together with the repertoire data. Four to six DR-DQ haplotypes were handled as single units for association and clustering because linkage in the cohort was strong. Besides the first cohort of roughly 660 subjects, a separate validation cohort made up of over 100 different subjects was used. In the later analysis, no new phenotypic data were used to find candidate immune exposures; instead, reliance was placed on TCR beta sequences and their occurrence across donors. Every repertoire in the discovery cohort had been generated on one and the same sequencing platform. To study patterns of TCR occurrence, a later analysis re-analyzed previously published TCR beta repertoires from around 670 donors and added high-resolution HLA genotyping. An earlier analysis of 587 of the donors used high-throughput TCR beta sequencing to judge whether each TCR beta V gene segment behaved as functional or pseudogenic. The study used immunosequencing to profile the T cell repertoires of under 700 subjects and linked those repertoires to cytomegalovirus serostatus. Both class I and class II loci were covered by HLA typing, at four-digit resolution. The study combined high-throughput TCR immunosequencing, statistical association of individual TCRs with disease status, and machine learning to predict cytomegalovirus infection status. Among the roughly 400 genotyped donors, approximately 81% belonged to the genetic ancestry cluster associated with self-reported Caucasian donors. Typing coverage varied by locus: about 620-640 donors for A, B, C, DRB1 and DQB1; roughly 560 for DQA1; more than 600 for DPA1; approximately 450 for DPB1. About 280 gigabases of sequencing data and 78 million or so unique TCR sequences were included in an early release covering around 650 HLA-typed donors. On average, roughly 250,000 unique TCR beta nucleotide sequences were sequenced per donor among a few hundred genotyped donors of the cohort, with roughly 20% of those sequences being non-productive. The study aimed to test whether signatures of past pathogen exposure could be identified by cataloging public T cell receptors.

From the cysteine through the phenylalanine, the CDR3 covers 19 amino acids. CDR3 DNA only is kept here, 57 bases in frame from base 1. Trimming removed 5 bases from V and 0 bases from J; the gene matches leave 13 bases unexplained. As encoded in the germline V gene, CDR1 is SGHTA while CDR2 is FQGTGA. The research as a whole found: A cluster of highly shared sequence variants was judged likely to represent a technical artifact of the sequencing pipeline. Linkage disequilibrium might explain the correlated functional status among segregating V segments, but an unknown experimental factor could not be excluded. A later analysis associated approximately 17,000 TCR beta sequences with specific HLA alleles at a false discovery rate of 0.05. Presence/absence analyses assumed roughly uniform sequencing depth across donors, an assumption that may not hold. Because counts were too low, seventeen rarely observed V segments, including chromosome 9 orphons, were excluded from the earlier analysis of 587 of the donors. Only TCR beta chains were sequenced in this cohort, and the absence of alpha or paired-chain data limited detectable features. Because HLA typing was missing for some donors at each locus, association tests included only the typed subset. V-gene and J-gene trimming of TCR beta chains was associated with a missense DCLRE1C variant in a later genetic analysis, and the association was replicated in an independent cohort. Broadly in line with IMGT annotations, most TCR beta V segments showed up in productive rearrangements about 87% or about 30% of the time in an earlier analysis of roughly 590 of the donors. A later analysis found that most CMV-associated TCR beta chains appeared HLA-restricted, with HLA associations seemingly driven largely by CMV exposure. Because the 87-base-pair reads could not distinguish some IMGT-functional V segments, including TRBV6-2 and TRBV6-3, those segments were excluded. In both the original and validation cohorts, the classifier was reported to diagnose cytomegalovirus status with high specificity and sensitivity. Most TCR sequences were seen in very few donors, while some public TCRs were found in many individuals. Immune exposure information for the cohort was limited to CMV serostatus. A further reported finding was that TCR beta sequences accurately predicted the HLA-A and HLA-B alleles for most subjects in the first cohort. A later genetic analysis reported fewer N-insertions in productive TCRs among donors in an Asian-associated ancestry cluster than the roughly 700-donor mean. A few of the identified cytomegalovirus-associated TCR beta chains were confirmed in vitro to be specific for cytomegalovirus antigens. In a later analysis, HLA-associated TCR beta chains were found to be more clonally expanded and to have lower generation probabilities than equally common non-associated chains. When HLA alleles, especially DR and DQ, strongly co-occurred, attributing TCR associations to individual alleles was difficult. According to the authors, the approach could potentially be generalized to other disease states and immunological phenotypes. According to a later analysis, TCR association rates differed among HLA loci, with DRB1 alleles showing the most associated TCRs and HLA-C alleles showing the fewest. According to a later analysis, parvovirus B19, influenza, CMV and Epstein-Barr virus appeared linked to several top co-occurrence clusters. The study listed 150 to 200 TCR beta chains as associated with cytomegalovirus.

The cohort consisted of some 670 healthy bone marrow donors. At the time of sampling, all cohort members were nominally healthy, though unrecorded immune exposures were likely present. The donor tested CMV seronegative, placing the donor among the 352 seronegative members of the cohort. A peripheral blood sample was provided by each donor, and peripheral blood mononuclear cells were used for TCR beta sequencing. Genomic DNA extraction from the blood cell samples was performed with the Qiagen DNeasy Blood Extraction Kit. As for this clone: Its cognate antigen has yet to be identified. No base quality values were provided; no much bigger clone lies one nucleotide off.

Library construction relied on the immunoSEQ multiplex PCR assay. For the multiplex PCR, a mixture combining 60 forward primers for TCR Vbeta segments and 13 reverse primers for TCR Jbeta segments was used. The CDR3 region of rearranged TCR beta genes was amplified from genomic DNA by a multiplex PCR assay. On the Illumina HiSeq System, the amplified TCR beta libraries were sequenced as 87-base-pair reads. The paper's processing steps were these. Across the 500 to 750 repertoires, a later analysis counted tens of millions of unique TCR beta chains, approximately 12 million of which were shared by at least two donors. Raw reads were error-corrected and collapsed into unique sequences by a nearest-neighbor algorithm in which closely related sequences were merged to remove PCR and sequencing errors. Alignment of CDR3 sequences to IMGT reference sequences was used to assign V, D and J gene segments. For a sequence to be retained, at least a six-nucleotide match to both a V gene segment and a J gene segment was required. Rearrangements were called productive when the CDR3 lacked stop codons and stayed in frame with V and J; all others were non-productive. Following IMGT convention, CDR3 was defined as the stretch from the second conserved V-encoded cysteine up to the conserved J-encoded phenylalanine. Sequences without an unambiguous match to a single V gene segment were excluded from the earlier analysis of several hundred of the donors. In an earlier analysis of more than 500 of the donors, a V segment was called functional when productive rearrangements were above 56.7%, and segregating when the standard deviation between donors exceeded 5%. A statistical classification framework was built to diagnose cytomegalovirus status from the catalog of TCR beta chain sequences. A later analysis assigned V and J genes by comparing TCR nucleotide sequences with IMGT/GENE-DB human TR gene sequences. Using the TCRdist pipeline, a later analysis assigned CDR3 sequences along with most-parsimonious VDJ recombination scenarios. In a later analysis, each TCR beta chain was defined by its CDR3 amino acid sequence together with its V-gene family, and reads without a unique V-gene family were excluded. To address suspected cross-contamination and a sequencing artifact, a later analysis removed 550 to 750 highly shared, low-generation-probability nucleotide sequences. A later analysis calculated a clonal expansion index for each public chain from normalized within-repertoire ranks of inferred template counts. In a later analysis, generation probabilities were computed using a VDJ recombination model fitted to out-of-frame rearrangements, and the results were checked against IGoR. A later analysis scored TCR-TCR, TCR-HLA and TCR-CMV co-occurrence with hypergeometric tests, applying a repertoire-size bias correction to TCR pairs. False discovery rates were estimated in a later analysis by permuting HLA or CMV assignments 20 times. In a later analysis, co-occurring TCRs were grouped using DBSCAN, and TCRdist sequence similarity was added for clustering within HLA-allele-positive subsets. Co-occurrence clustering excluded repertoires with fewer than 30,000 or more than 120,000 public chains, plus five with anomalous nucleotide sharing. Drawn from immuneACCESS, this table holds only the in-frame rearrangements with V and J called that TCRdb kept. Clones are partly lost; checked studies trace under half to an unresolved V gene and leave the rest unexplained. That table is the source of V, J and clone size, and D and trimming were worked out from the DNA. The sample has around 91,000 clones on record, 60% to 75% of them singletons. Of the sample, 3% to 3.5% is held by the ten largest clones.

This receptor was obtained from a man between 60 and 75 years old in good health and CMV-seronegative. The receptor chain draws on TRBV7-3 and TRBJ2-1; 10 nucleotides in the junction match TRBD2. The specimen sequenced was PBMCs. The nucleotide sequence is TGTGCCAGCAGCGCCCTTGGACTAGCGGCCTCAAACTCCTACAATGAGCAGTTCTTC. Its amino acids are CASSALGLAASNSYNEQFF.